This entry features one TCR beta chain sequence. Its target is unknown. Using immunoSEQ multiplex PCR, the repertoire was profiled, and TCRdb retains in-frame clones only, with some absent. The repertoire holds 65,000 to 90,000 clones, with roughly 86% as singletons. This specimen belongs to a study of OX40 agonist ivuxolimab in advanced cancers. About the study: Partial response was recorded in three patients: one hepatocellular carcinoma and two cutaneous melanoma cases. Regarding the study as a whole: The CD4+ and CD8+ T cells in the blood had expanded clonally by week 6 at 0.1 to 3.0 mg/kg. Also present in some nonresponders was a low level of normalized T-cell clonal expansion.

Germline CDR1 reads MNHEY; CDR2 reads SMNVEV (reference sequence). CDR3 length equals 13 residues. V was shortened by 5 bases and J by 4 bases, with 11 bases between the two germline ends. V usage is TRBV27 and J usage is TRBJ1-1; D not resolved. The sequence was obtained from an adult with an advanced solid tumor such as melanoma, head and neck, liver or kidney cancer. Sequenced here: CD4+ or CD8+ T cells sorted from blood, sampled in a trial of the OX40 agonist ivuxolimab. CDR3 nucleotides: TGTGCCAGCAGTCGCTACAGTATCACTGAAGCTTTCTTT. Amino acids: CASSRYSITEAFF.